This note documents a single T cell receptor beta chain sequence. What it binds is not known. The data stem from a study of radiation and T cells in renal cell carcinoma. Study results and caveats: From baseline, blood top tumor clonotypes peaked at 2 weeks post-radiation. No pretreatment tumor biopsies were available for baseline clonotypes. Sampling covered only around 1 g of each tumor.

TCRdb keeps only in-frame clones here, not all; method: immunoSEQ multiplex PCR. The repertoire holds about 20,000 clones, with 47% as singletons. The CDR3 is made up of 16 amino acids. Per the germline V gene, CDR1 is MGHRA and CDR2 is YSYEKL. V lost 6 bases to trimming and J lost 3 bases; unmatched junction nucleotides: 12. Treatment described: 15 Gy SBRT to primary tumor, nephrectomy 4 weeks later. Nephrectomy followed 15 Gy stereotactic body radiation by 4 weeks. The sequence was obtained from a woman between 50 and 59 years old with renal cell carcinoma. Here the sequenced sample was tumor tissue, taken from a patient whose treatment included radiotherapy and nephrectomy. The chain has TRBV4-1 and TRBJ2-3, with 7 bases that match TRBD2. As DNA, the CDR3 is TGCGCCAGCAGAGTCAGTCCGGGACTACGTACAGATACGCAGTATTTT. Translation gives CASRVSPGLRTDTQYF.